A selection of T cell receptor beta chains follows, all from one sample in a study of siplizumab effects on memory and regulatory T cells. The data were produced by immunoSEQ multiplex PCR, yet TCRdb's version contains in-frame clones alone and is incomplete. The data hold some 75,000 clones, with around 93% observed a single time. Input material: CD8+ T cells sorted from blood. These receptor sequences come from a human donor in good health. The CDR3 runs from the conserved cysteine through the conserved F or W. A D gene is named only where the DNA matches it firmly. Size is stated for part of the rows, as once, few or many counts, or as a class when the clone is expanded.

>TRBJ2-3|.|.|TRBV18
CASSPAGAGRDTQYF
TGTGCCAGCTCACCGGCGGGGGCCGGGAGAGATACGCAGTATTTT
>TRBJ2-5|.|.|TRBV15
CATSRDLGVGETQYF
TGTGCCACCAGCAGAGATTTAGGGGTGGGAGAGACCCAGTACTTC
>TRBJ1-2|.|.|TRBV28
CASSPQGDYGYTF
TGTGCCAGCAGCCCCCAAGGAGACTATGGCTACACCTTC
>TRBJ2-1|TRBD2|once|TRBV7-3
CASSLTPLAGGLRTGGSSYNEQFF
TGTGCCAGCAGCCTAACACCACTAGCGGGGGGGCTTCGAACTGGTGGAAGCTCCTACAATGAGCAGTTCTTC
>TRBJ1-5|.|.|TRBV10-2
CASRLGGASNQPQHF
TGCGCCAGCCGACTAGGGGGTGCTAGCAATCAGCCCCAGCATTTT
>TRBJ1-6|.|.|TRBV15
CATSRDEGLNSPLHF
TGTGCCACCAGCAGAGATGAGGGGTTAAATTCACCCCTCCACTTT
>TRBJ2-7|TRBD2|.|TRBV9
CASSPRLAGNEQYF
TGTGCCAGCAGCCCCCGACTAGCGGGGAACGAGCAGTACTTC
>TRBJ1-4|.|.|TRBV7-9
CASSLTSPGAFFEKLFF
TGTGCCAGCAGCCTAACCTCGCCGGGAGCCTTTTTCGAAAAACTGTTTTTT
>TRBJ2-7|TRBD1|.|TRBV4-1
CASSHGTVYEQYF
TGCGCCAGCAGCCACGGGACAGTCTACGAGCAGTACTTC
>TRBJ2-7|TRBD2|.|TRBV5-1
CASSLGTSGYEQYF
TGCGCCAGCAGCTTGGGGACTAGCGGTTACGAGCAGTACTTC
>TRBJ2-1|.|.|TRBV9
CASSNRLSSYNEQFF
TGTGCCAGCAGCAACAGGCTAAGCTCCTACAATGAGCAGTTCTTC
>TRBJ2-3|.|once|TRBV11-2
CASSLEGAGGTDTQYF
TGTGCCAGCAGCTTAGAGGGGGCGGGGGGCACAGATACGCAGTATTTT
>TRBJ2-5|TRBD2|.|TRBV5-5
CASSSGTSGGETQYF
TGTGCCAGCAGCTCTGGGACTAGCGGGGGAGAGACCCAGTACTTC
>TRBJ1-1|.|.|TRBV18
CASSPTYTEAFF
TGTGCCAGCTCACCTACATACACTGAAGCTTTCTTT
>TRBJ2-1|.|.|TRBV6-1
CASGFRTYNEQFF
TGTGCCAGCGGTTTTAGGACCTACAATGAGCAGTTCTTC
>TRBJ2-1|TRBD2|.|TRBV29-1
CSVLAGSFNNEQFF
TGCAGCGTTCTAGCGGGGTCCTTCAACAATGAGCAGTTCTTC
>TRBJ2-5|.|.|TRBV10-3
CATRERQETQYF
TGTGCCACCCGCGAAAGACAAGAGACCCAGTACTTC
>TRBJ2-6|TRBD1|.|TRBV11-3
CASSSTGTGDLGANVLTF
TGTGCCAGCAGCTCGACCGGGACAGGTGACCTCGGGGCCAACGTCCTGACTTTC
>TRBJ1-5|.|.|TRBV7-2
CASNQAGTSNQPQHF
TGTGCCAGCAACCAAGCCGGGACAAGCAATCAGCCCCAGCATTTT
>TRBJ2-3|TRBD2|.|TRBV29-1
CSVEGLAAVDTQYF
TGCAGCGTTGAAGGACTAGCGGCGGTAGATACGCAGTATTTT
>TRBJ1-6|.|.|TRBV4-1
CASSQDRTNSPLHF
TGCGCCAGCAGCCAAGATCGGACGAATTCACCCCTCCACTTT
>TRBJ1-2|TRBD1|.|TRBV5-4
CASSSMSQGALYGYTF
TGTGCCAGCAGCTCCATGTCCCAGGGGGCGCTCTATGGCTACACCTTC
>TRBJ2-7|TRBD1|.|TRBV25-1
CASSGSGTGNEQYF
TGTGCCAGCAGTGGATCCGGGACAGGGAACGAGCAGTACTTC
>TRBJ2-7|.|.|TRBV5-1
CASSPSGHTYEQYF
TGCGCCAGCAGTCCTTCGGGACACACCTACGAGCAGTACTTC